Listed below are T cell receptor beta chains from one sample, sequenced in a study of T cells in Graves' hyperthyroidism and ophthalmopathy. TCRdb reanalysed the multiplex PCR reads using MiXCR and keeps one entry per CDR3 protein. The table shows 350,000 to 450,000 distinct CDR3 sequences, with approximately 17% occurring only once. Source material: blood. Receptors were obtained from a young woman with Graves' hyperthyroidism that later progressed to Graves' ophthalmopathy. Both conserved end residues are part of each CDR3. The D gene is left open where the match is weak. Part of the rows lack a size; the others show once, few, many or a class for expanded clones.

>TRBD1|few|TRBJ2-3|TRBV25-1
CASTTGYPVAGTDTQYF
TGTGCCAGCACGACAGGGTACCCCGTCGCGGGCACAGATACGCAGTATTTT
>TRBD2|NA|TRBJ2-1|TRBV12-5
CASGLGLAGGDEQFF
TGTGCTAGTGGTTTGGGTCTAGCGGGAGGGGATGAGCAGTTCTTC
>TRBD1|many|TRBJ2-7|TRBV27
CASASGQGSPRGYEQYF
TGTGCCAGCGCGAGCGGACAGGGATCCCCCCGGGGCTACGAGCAGTACTTC
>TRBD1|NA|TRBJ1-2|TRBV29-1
CSAQGEGPRRVLANYGYTF
TGCAGCGCCCAGGGGGAGGGGCCCCGGAGGGTTTTAGCTAACTATGGCTACACCTTC
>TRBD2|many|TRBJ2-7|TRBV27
CASSLFGPGGLYEQYF
TGTGCCAGCAGTTTATTTGGGCCGGGAGGGCTCTACGAGCAGTACTTC
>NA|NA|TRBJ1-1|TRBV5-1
CASSSTGRRVNTEAFF
TGCGCCAGCAGCTCCACGGGACGGAGAGTGAACACTGAAGCTTTCTTT
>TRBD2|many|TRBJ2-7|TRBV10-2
CASSELISGNHEQYF
TGCGCCAGCAGTGAGTTGATTAGCGGGAATCACGAGCAGTACTTC
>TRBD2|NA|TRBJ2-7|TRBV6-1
CASSQDLAGVFNYEQYF
TGTGCCAGCAGCCAAGACTTAGCGGGAGTTTTTAACTACGAGCAGTACTTC
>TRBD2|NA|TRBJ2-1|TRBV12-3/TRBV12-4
CASSAGTSGLNEQFF
TGTGCCAGCAGTGCCGGGACTAGCGGTCTCAATGAGCAGTTCTTC
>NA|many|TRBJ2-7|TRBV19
CASSTFGQPSYEQYF
TGTGCCAGTAGTACATTCGGGCAGCCCTCCTACGAGCAGTACTTC
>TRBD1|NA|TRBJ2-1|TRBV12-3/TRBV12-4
CASSLARRGPYNEQFF
TGTGCCAGCAGTTTAGCGCGCAGGGGGCCCTACAATGAGCAGTTCTTC
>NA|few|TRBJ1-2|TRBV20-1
CSALIGYTF
TGCAGTGCTCTGATCGGCTACACCTTC
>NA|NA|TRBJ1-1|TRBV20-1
CSAIQLGDSTEAFF
TGCAGTGCAATTCAGTTGGGGGATAGCACTGAAGCTTTCTTT
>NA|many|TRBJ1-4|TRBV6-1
CASRQKQGMGNEKLFF
TGTGCCAGCAGGCAAAAACAGGGAATGGGTAATGAAAAACTGTTTTTT
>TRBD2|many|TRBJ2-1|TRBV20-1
CSARDRAGGPYGEQFF
TGCAGTGCTAGAGATCGAGCGGGAGGGCCTTACGGTGAGCAGTTCTTC
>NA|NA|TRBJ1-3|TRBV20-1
CSAERNRAGGNTIYF
TGCAGTGCTGAAAGAAACAGGGCTGGCGGAAACACCATATATTTT
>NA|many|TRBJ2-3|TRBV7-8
CASSSHLGTDTQYF
TGTGCCAGCAGCTCACACCTTGGCACAGATACGCAGTATTTT
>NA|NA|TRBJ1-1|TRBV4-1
CASSQDAVEAFF
TGCGCCAGCAGCCAAGACGCAGTTGAAGCTTTCTTT
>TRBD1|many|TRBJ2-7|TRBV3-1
CASSQDLTGYSYEQYF
TGTGCCAGCAGCCAAGATCTGACAGGGTACTCCTACGAGCAGTACTTC
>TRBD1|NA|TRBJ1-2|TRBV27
CASSSLDRGVYGYTF
TGTGCCAGCAGTTCCCTCGACAGGGGCGTCTATGGCTACACCTTC
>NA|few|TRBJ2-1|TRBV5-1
CASSLMRGGINEQFF
TGCGCCAGCAGCTTGATGCGGGGTGGTATCAATGAGCAGTTCTTC
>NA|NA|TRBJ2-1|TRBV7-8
CASSLETYKKNEQFF
TGTGCCAGCAGCCTCGAGACTTACAAAAAGAATGAGCAGTTCTTC
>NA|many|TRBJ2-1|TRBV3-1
CASSQTSSEEQFF
TGTGCCAGCAGCCAAACTAGTTCTGAGGAGCAGTTCTTC